This passage covers 18 T cell receptor beta chains from one sample sequenced in a study of cytomegalovirus exposure and HLA in healthy donors. In the PCR, 60 Vbeta and 13 Jbeta primers were used. Only in-frame clones appear in the TCRdb table, and some are missing; sequencing was by immunoSEQ multiplex PCR. In the table there are 100,000 to 150,000 clones, less than 80% of which are singletons. Input material: PBMCs. The origin of the receptors is a man aged 35-49 years in good health and CMV-seropositive.

This chain links TRBV6-6 with TRBJ1-2; TRBD1 matches at 8 bases. The CDR3 totals 14 residues. With V trimmed by 0 bases and J by 13 bases, 10 bases remained unmatched. Germline-derived CDR1 and CDR2 are MNHNY and SVGAGI (reference sequence). Written as DNA, the CDR3 is TGTGCCAGCAGTTACTCGGGATCGGGACAGGTGGGCACCTTC. It specifies CASSYSGSGQVGTF.

The rearrangement links TRBV7-2 to TRBJ2-4; 8 bases align to TRBD1. J lost 2 bases, V lost 5 bases, and 2 bases had no gene match. The CDR3 runs to 14 residues. The V gene's germline CDR1 is SGHTA and CDR2 FQGNSA. For the CDR3, the DNA is TGTGCCAGCAGCCCAGGGGGCACCAAAAACATTCAGTACTTC. Translating gives CASSPGGTKNIQYF.

V is TRBV5-1 and J is TRBJ2-7; 8 nucleotides align to TRBD1. This CDR3 is built from 15 residues. V was pared by 1 base and J by 3 bases, with 6 bases of the junction left unmatched. CDR1 and CDR2 from the germline V gene are SGHRS and YFSETQ. The CDR3 sequence: CASSLNAGGRYEQYF. CDR3 in DNA: TGCGCCAGCAGCTTGAATGCAGGGGGCCGCTACGAGCAGTACTTC.

This chain links TRBV6-5 with TRBJ1-1; D unclear. Per germline, CDR1 MNHEY and CDR2 SVGAGI. The CDR3 loop spans 13 amino acids. V was trimmed by 6 bases and J by 5 bases, leaving 13 bases between them. CDR3 bases: TGTGCCAGCAGGCACACCGGAGGTACTGAAGCTTTCTTT. Residues: CASRHTGGTEAFF.

This clone was counted between two and nine times. The V gene is TRBV29-1, the J gene TRBJ2-7; 7 bases are a match to TRBD1. The CDR3 sequence is 12 residues long. The J segment lost 6 bases and the V segment lost 5 bases, leaving 7 bases of the junction unmatched. Germline V lookup: CDR1 SQVTM, CDR2 ANQGSEA. CDR3 bases: TGCAGCGTTACGGATACAGGGGTCGAGCAGTACTTC. Translating gives CSVTDTGVEQYF.

V is TRBV9 and J is TRBJ2-3, with 13 bases identical to TRBD2. With V trimmed by 0 bases and J by 10 bases, 11 bases remained unmatched. CDR3 length: 17 residues. Germline V gene lookup returns CDR1 SGDLS and CDR2 YYNGEE. CDR3 protein: CASSVVVTSGRTAPQYF. As DNA, the CDR3 is TGTGCCAGCAGCGTAGTGGTGACTAGCGGGAGGACAGCCCCGCAGTATTTT.

J is TRBJ2-7 and V is TRBV27; possibly TRBD2 for D (6 bases). The CDR3 covers 14 residues. Trimming removed 3 bases at V and 6 bases at J, with 15 bases between. Germline V gene data show CDR1 as MNHEY and CDR2 as SMNVEV (reference sequence). CDR3 DNA sequence: TGTGCCAGCAGTTTCGCGGGGATGGGTCGCGAGCAGTACTTC. Protein product: CASSFAGMGREQYF.

This clone has just a few counts. The chain recombines TRBV27 with TRBJ2-5, with TRBD2 as a possible D gene (6 bases). This CDR3 is 15 amino acids long. Germline V gene lookup returns CDR1 MNHEY and CDR2 SMNVEV (reference sequence). Trimming left V 3 bases short and J 6 bases short, with 17 bases between. The chain's CDR3 is CASSLGGGGVKTQYF. The CDR3 nucleotides read TGTGCCAGCAGTTTGGGAGGAGGAGGGGTAAAGACCCAGTACTTC.

The sample holds a few counts of this clone. This chain links TRBV6-1 with TRBJ2-1; 9 nucleotides match TRBD2. V lost 6 bases, J lost 8 bases, and 8 bases stayed unmatched. Germline-derived CDR1 and CDR2 are MNHNS and SASEGT. The CDR3 has 14 residues. The CDR3 sequence: CASRPGLADYEQFF. The CDR3 nucleotides read TGTGCCAGCAGGCCGGGACTAGCTGACTATGAGCAGTTCTTC.

The chain couples TRBV15 to TRBJ2-7; D ambiguous. The CDR3 totals 15 residues. Germline-derived CDR1 and CDR2 are LNHNV and YYDKDF (reference sequence). V was shortened by 3 bases and J by 0 bases, with 12 bases between the two germline ends. CDR3 protein: CATSRSGGSSYEQYF. The CDR3 DNA sequence: TGTGCCACCAGCAGGTCAGGTGGCAGCTCCTACGAGCAGTACTTC.

The table lists this clone with a few counts. The CDR3 protein is CASSPGTRRSTDTQYF. The DNA for the CDR3 is TGTGCCAGCTCACCAGGGACTAGACGAAGCACAGATACGCAGTATTTT. The chain joins TRBV18 to TRBJ2-3, with 8 bases aligning to TRBD2. The CDR3 runs to 16 residues. CDR1 is KGHSH, CDR2 LQKENI, per germline. The ends lost 2 bases at V and 0 bases at J; junction bases unmatched: 4.

This chain uses TRBV5-1 with TRBJ2-2, with 15 bases aligning to TRBD2. There are 18 residues in the CDR3. Germline trimming cut 4 bases from V and 6 bases from J; bases unmatched to any gene: 10. Germline CDR1 SGHRS, CDR2 YFSETQ. The CDR3 loop is CASSPRTSGGAGSGELFF. For the CDR3, the DNA is TGCGCCAGCAGCCCTAGGACTAGCGGGGGGGCCGGATCCGGGGAGCTGTTTTTT.

This chain links TRBV14 with TRBJ2-1; maybe TRBD1 (6 bases). Germline V CDR1 and CDR2: SGHDN, FVKESK. The CDR3 is 15 residues long. Trimming removed 7 bases at V and 0 bases at J, with 13 bases between. CDR3 sequence (DNA): TGTGCCAGCACCCTAGGACAGTTCTCCTACAATGAGCAGTTCTTC. Translated: CASTLGQFSYNEQFF.

The gene calls are TRBV19 and TRBJ1-5; 10 nucleotides match TRBD1. The CDR3 sequence is 16 residues long. V dropped 2 bases and J dropped 3; count of bases not matched to a gene: 4. Per germline, CDR1 LNHDA and CDR2 SQIVND (reference sequence). CDR3 region: CASSIPGTGVNQPQHF. The CDR3 DNA reads TGTGCCAGTAGTATACCTGGGACAGGGGTCAATCAGCCCCAGCATTTT. The full variable domain, with the rest looked up from reference TRBV19 and TRBJ1-5, is DGGITQSPKYLFRKEGQNVTLSCEQNLNHDAMYWYRQDPGQGLRLIYYSQIVNDFQKGDIAEGYSVSREKKESFPLTVTSAQKNPTAFYLCASSIPGTGVNQPQHFGDGTRLSIL.

CDR3 nucleotides: TGTGCCAGCAGCTTAGGAATCGGTAGCGGACGCACAGATACGCAGTATTTT. Amino acids: CASSLGIGSGRTDTQYF. The chain uses TRBV13 and TRBJ2-3, with a weak D call TRBD2 (6 bases). This CDR3 comprises 17 residues. V shed 0 bases and J shed 1 base, with 14 bases lying between them. Germline loops: CDR1 PRHDT, CDR2 FYEKMQ (reference sequence). The full variable domain, its missing parts supplied by reference TRBV13 and TRBJ2-3, is AAGVIQSPRHLIKEKRETATLKCYPIPRHDTVYWYQQGPGQDPQFLISFYEKMQSDKGSIPDRFSAQQFSDYHSELNMSSLELGDSALYFCASSLGIGSGRTDTQYFGPGTRLTVL.

The gene calls are TRBV5-8 and TRBJ2-7; D perhaps matches TRBD1 (5 bases). Germline-derived CDR1 and CDR2 are SGHTS and YDEGEE. CDR3 length equals 12 residues. The V end was cut by 0 bases, the J end by 6 bases, with 7 bases between. CDR3 loop: CASSLARVEQYF. CDR3 sequence (DNA): TGTGCCAGCAGCTTGGCCAGGGTCGAGCAGTACTTC.

The chain employs TRBV6-6 and TRBJ2-1; 7 bases fit TRBD1. The ends lost 2 bases at V and 5 bases at J; junction bases unmatched: 6. The CDR3 extends over 15 amino acids. Germline CDR1 and CDR2: MNHNY and SVGAGI (reference sequence). The CDR3 region is CASSYTGVNDNEQFF. The CDR3 nucleotides are TGTGCCAGCAGTTACACAGGGGTTAATGACAATGAGCAGTTCTTC.

This clone was detected only once. V and J are TRBV5-4 and TRBJ2-4, with D tentatively TRBD2 (6 bases). With 1 base removed from V and 0 bases from J, the gap between germline ends came to 20 bases. CDR1 and CDR2 (germline): SGHNT, YYREEE (reference sequence). This CDR3 is 19 amino acids long. DNA for the CDR3: TGTGCCAGCAGCTTGAGACCTATCGTGGAGGGGCTAGCCAAAAACATTCAGTACTTC. This sequence encodes CASSLRPIVEGLAKNIQYF.